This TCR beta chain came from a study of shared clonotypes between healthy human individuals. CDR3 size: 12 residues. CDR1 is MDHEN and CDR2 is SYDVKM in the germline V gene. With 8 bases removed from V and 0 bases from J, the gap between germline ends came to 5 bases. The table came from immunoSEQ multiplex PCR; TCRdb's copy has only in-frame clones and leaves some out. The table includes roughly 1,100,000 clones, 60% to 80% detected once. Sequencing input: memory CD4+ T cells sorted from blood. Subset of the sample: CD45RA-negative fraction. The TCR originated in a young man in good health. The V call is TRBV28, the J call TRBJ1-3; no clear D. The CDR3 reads CASLDSGNTIYF. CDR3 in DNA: TGTGCCAGCCTAGACTCTGGAAACACCATATATTTT.